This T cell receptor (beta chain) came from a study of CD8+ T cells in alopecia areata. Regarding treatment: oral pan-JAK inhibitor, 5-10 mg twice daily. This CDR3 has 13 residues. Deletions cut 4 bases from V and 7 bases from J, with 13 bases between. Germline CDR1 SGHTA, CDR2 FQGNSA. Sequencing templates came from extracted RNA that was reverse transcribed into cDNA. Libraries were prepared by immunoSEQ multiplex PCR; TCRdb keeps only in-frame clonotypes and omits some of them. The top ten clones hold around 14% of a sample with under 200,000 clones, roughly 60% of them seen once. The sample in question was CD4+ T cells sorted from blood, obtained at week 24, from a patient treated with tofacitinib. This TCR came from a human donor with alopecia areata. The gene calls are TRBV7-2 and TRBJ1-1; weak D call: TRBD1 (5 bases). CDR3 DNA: TGTGCCAGCAGCTCAGGGTCCAGGATTGAAGCTTTCTTT. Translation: CASSSGSRIEAFF.